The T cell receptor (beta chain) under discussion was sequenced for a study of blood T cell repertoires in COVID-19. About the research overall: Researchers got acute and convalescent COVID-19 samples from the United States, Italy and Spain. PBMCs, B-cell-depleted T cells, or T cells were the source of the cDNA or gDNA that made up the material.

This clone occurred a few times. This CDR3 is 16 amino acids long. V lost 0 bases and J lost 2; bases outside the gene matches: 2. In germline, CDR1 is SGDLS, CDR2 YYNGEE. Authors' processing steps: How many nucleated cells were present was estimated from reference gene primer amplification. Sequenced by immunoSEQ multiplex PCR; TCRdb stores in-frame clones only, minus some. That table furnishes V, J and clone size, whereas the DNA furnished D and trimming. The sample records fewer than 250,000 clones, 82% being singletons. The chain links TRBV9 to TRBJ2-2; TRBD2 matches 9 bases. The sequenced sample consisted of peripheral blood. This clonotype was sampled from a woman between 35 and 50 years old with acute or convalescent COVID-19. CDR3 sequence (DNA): TGTGCCAGCAGCGTAGGACTAGCGGTAAACACCGGGGAGCTGTTTTTT. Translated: CASSVGLAVNTGELFF.